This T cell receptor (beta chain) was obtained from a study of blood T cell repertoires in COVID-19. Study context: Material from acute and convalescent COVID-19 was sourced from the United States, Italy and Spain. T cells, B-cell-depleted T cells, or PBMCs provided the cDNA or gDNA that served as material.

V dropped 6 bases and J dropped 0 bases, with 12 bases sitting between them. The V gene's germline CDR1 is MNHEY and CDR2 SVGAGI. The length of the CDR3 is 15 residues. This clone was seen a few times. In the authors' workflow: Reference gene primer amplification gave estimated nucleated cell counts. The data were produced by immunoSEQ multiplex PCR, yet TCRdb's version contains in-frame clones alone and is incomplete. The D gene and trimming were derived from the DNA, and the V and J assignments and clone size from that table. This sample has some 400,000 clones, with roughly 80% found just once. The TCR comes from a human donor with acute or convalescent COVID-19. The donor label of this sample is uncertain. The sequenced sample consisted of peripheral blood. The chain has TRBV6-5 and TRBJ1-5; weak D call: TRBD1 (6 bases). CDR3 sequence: CASSGTTISNQPQHF. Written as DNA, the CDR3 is TGTGCCAGCAGCGGGACAACCATTAGCAATCAGCCCCAGCATTTT.